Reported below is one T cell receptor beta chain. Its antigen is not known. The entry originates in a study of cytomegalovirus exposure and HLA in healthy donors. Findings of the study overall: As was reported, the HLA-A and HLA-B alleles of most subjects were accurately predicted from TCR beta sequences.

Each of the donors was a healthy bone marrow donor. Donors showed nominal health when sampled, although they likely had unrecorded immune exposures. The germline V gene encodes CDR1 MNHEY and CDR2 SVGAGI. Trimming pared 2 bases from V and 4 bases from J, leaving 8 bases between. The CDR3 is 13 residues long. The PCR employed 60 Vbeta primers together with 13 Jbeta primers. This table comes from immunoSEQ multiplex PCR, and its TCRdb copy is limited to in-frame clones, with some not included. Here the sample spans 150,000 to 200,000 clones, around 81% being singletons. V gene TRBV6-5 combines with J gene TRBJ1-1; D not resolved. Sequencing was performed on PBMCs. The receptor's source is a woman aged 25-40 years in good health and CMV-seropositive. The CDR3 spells CASSYGGVTEAFF. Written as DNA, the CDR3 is TGTGCCAGCAGTTACGGTGGAGTCACTGAAGCTTTCTTT.